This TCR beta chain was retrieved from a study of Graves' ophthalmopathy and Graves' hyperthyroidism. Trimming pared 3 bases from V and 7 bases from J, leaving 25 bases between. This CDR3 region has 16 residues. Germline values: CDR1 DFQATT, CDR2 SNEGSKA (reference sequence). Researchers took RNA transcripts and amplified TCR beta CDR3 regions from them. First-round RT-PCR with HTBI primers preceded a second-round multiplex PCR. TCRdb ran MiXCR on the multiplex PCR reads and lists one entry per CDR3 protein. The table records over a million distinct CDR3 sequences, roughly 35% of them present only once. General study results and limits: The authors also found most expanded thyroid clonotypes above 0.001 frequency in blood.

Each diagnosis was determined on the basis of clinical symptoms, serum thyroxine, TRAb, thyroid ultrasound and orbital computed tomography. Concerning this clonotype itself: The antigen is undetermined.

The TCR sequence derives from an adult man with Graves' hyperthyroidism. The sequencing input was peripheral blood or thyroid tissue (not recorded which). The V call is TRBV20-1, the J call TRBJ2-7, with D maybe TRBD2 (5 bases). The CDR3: CSARYPGNPHFREQYF. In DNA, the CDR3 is TGCAGTGCTAGGTATCCGGGGAACCCTCATTTTAGGGAGCAGTACTTC.